This passage covers 17 T cell receptor beta chains from one sample sequenced in a study of cytomegalovirus exposure and HLA in healthy donors. It was with 60 Vbeta and 13 Jbeta primers that the PCR ran. Only in-frame clones appear in the TCRdb table, and some are missing; sequencing was by immunoSEQ multiplex PCR. The sample includes 150,000 to 200,000 clones, roughly 65% of them seen just once. Sequenced: PBMCs. Receptors originate from a man between 18 and 35 years old in good health and CMV-seropositive.

This chain uses TRBV28 with TRBJ2-7; TRBD2 aligns across 9 bases. J gave up 6 bases and V 5 bases, and 5 bases lay outside the gene matches. The CDR3 covers 13 residues. CDR1 and CDR2 (germline): MDHEN, SYDVKM. This chain's CDR3 is CASSQYSGSEQYV. CDR3 bases: TGTGCCAGCAGTCAGTATAGCGGGAGCGAGCAGTACGTC.

The V call is TRBV7-8, the J call TRBJ2-5; D possibly corresponds to TRBD1 (6 bases). The germline V gene has CDR1 SGHVS and CDR2 FQNEAQ. The CDR3 sequence is 14 residues long. V shed 5 bases and J shed 2 bases, with 12 bases lying between them. The CDR3 loop reads CASSPGHLQETQYF. Written as DNA, the CDR3 is TGTGCCAGCAGCCCGGGACACTTACAAGAGACCCAGTACTTC.

This clone was picked up a small number of times. The rearrangement joins TRBV6-5 to TRBJ2-6; D ambiguous. CDR3 length: 15 residues. The V gene's germline CDR1 is MNHEY and CDR2 SVGAGI. Trimming left V 6 bases short and J 1 base short, with 10 bases between. This CDR3 is CASSPAGSGANVLTF. The DNA of the CDR3 is TGTGCCAGCAGCCCCGCCGGGTCTGGGGCCAACGTCCTGACTTTC.

The V gene is TRBV19, the J gene TRBJ1-4, with unresolved D. Germline CDR1 LNHDA, CDR2 SQIVND (reference sequence). V shed 5 bases and J shed 5 bases, with 12 bases lying between them. This CDR3 has 14 amino acids. The CDR3 spells CASSLREPNEKLFF. The DNA for the CDR3 is TGTGCCAGTAGTCTCCGGGAGCCGAATGAAAAACTGTTTTTT.

The chain combines TRBV4-1 with TRBJ2-2, with TRBD2 matching 13 bases. The CDR3 runs 16 residues. The V gene end was trimmed by 4 bases and the J gene end by 7 bases; junction bases not matched to a gene: 6. The germline CDR1 and CDR2 sequences are MGHRA and YSYEKL. The CDR3 region is CASSPTSGRVNGELFF. In DNA, the CDR3 is TGCGCCAGCAGCCCAACTAGCGGGAGGGTTAACGGGGAGCTGTTTTTT.

The chain links TRBV15 to TRBJ1-5; no firm D call. The V gene lost 0 bases and the J gene lost 0 bases, with 6 bases spanning the gap. This CDR3 is 15 amino acids long. Per germline, CDR1 LNHNV and CDR2 YYDKDF (reference sequence). The chain's CDR3 is CATSREQTSNQPQHF. The CDR3 bases are TGTGCCACCAGCAGAGAACAGACTAGCAATCAGCCCCAGCATTTT.

This chain connects TRBV28 to TRBJ1-1; TRBD1 is a possible D gene (5 bases). CDR3 length: 12 residues. V was trimmed by 6 bases and J by 10 bases, leaving 15 bases between them. The germline V gene has CDR1 MDHEN and CDR2 SYDVKM. CDR3 nucleotides: TGTGCCAGCAGCCTCGGGGGTTTGGGAGCTTTCTTT. Translated, it gives CASSLGGLGAFF.

J is TRBJ2-5 and V is TRBV19; 9 nucleotides align to TRBD1. The germline V gene encodes CDR1 LNHDA and CDR2 SQIVND (reference sequence). The V segment lost 5 bases and the J segment 5 bases; nucleotides outside the gene matches: 12. The CDR3 spans 16 residues. In DNA form, the CDR3 reads TGTGCCAGTAGTCCCAACGACAGGGGGAAGAGTGAGACCCAGTACTTC. Its protein is CASSPNDRGKSETQYF.

The V call is TRBV27, the J call TRBJ2-1, with 12 bases identical to TRBD1. The germline V gene has CDR1 MNHEY and CDR2 SMNVEV (reference sequence). Unmatched junction bases numbered 7, after V lost 1 base and J lost 9 bases. The length of the CDR3 is 16 residues. The CDR3 DNA reads TGTGCCAGCAGTTTATTCGGGACAGGGGGCTTTGGTGAGCAGTTCTTC. Protein: CASSLFGTGGFGEQFF.

CDR3 nucleotide sequence: TGCGCCAGCAGCTTACAGGGGGCCCAGGGTACTGAAGCTTTCTTT. Amino acids: CASSLQGAQGTEAFF. This chain uses TRBV5-1 with TRBJ1-1, with 9 bases that match TRBD1. The V segment lost 2 bases and the J segment 5 bases; nucleotides outside the gene matches: 7. Germline-derived CDR1 and CDR2 are SGHRS and YFSETQ. This CDR3 has 15 amino acids. Complete variable domain (other parts from reference TRBV5-1 and TRBJ1-1): KAGVTQTPRYLIKTRGQQVTLSCSPISGHRSVSWYQQTPGQGLQFLFEYFSETQRNKGNFPGRFSGRQFSNSRSEMNVSTLELGDSALYLCASSLQGAQGTEAFFGQGTRLTVV.

The V call is TRBV5-1, the J call TRBJ2-6, with 8 bases identical to TRBD1. From germline, CDR1 is SGHRS and CDR2 YFSETQ. This CDR3 is built from 18 residues. After removal of 3 bases from V and 1 base from J, the junction contained 9 bases not matched to a gene. CDR3 loop: CASSSRPGGFSGANVLTF. The CDR3 DNA reads as TGCGCCAGCAGCTCGCGCCCAGGGGGCTTTTCTGGGGCCAACGTCCTGACTTTC.

The chain links TRBV7-9 to TRBJ2-7; the D is unclear. The CDR3 is 14 residues long. The germline CDR1 and CDR2 sequences are SEHNR and FQNEAQ (reference sequence). Trimming left V 1 base short and J 3 bases short, with 10 bases between. In DNA form, the CDR3 reads TGTGCCAGCAGCTTAGTGGGTAGGGACTACGAGCAGTACGTC. Translated, it gives CASSLVGRDYEQYV.

V and J are TRBV5-1 and TRBJ1-1; maybe TRBD1 (6 bases). The germline CDR1 and CDR2 sequences are SGHRS and YFSETQ. The CDR3 contains 15 residues. Trimming removed 5 bases at V and 0 bases at J, with 14 bases between. The CDR3 nucleotides read TGCGCCAGCAGGGGGAACAGGGCAATGAACACTGAAGCTTTCTTT. Translating gives CASRGNRAMNTEAFF.

V and J are TRBV11-1 and TRBJ1-1, with D possibly being TRBD1 (6 bases). This CDR3 has 17 amino acids. Per the germline V gene, CDR1 is SGHAT and CDR2 is FQDESV (reference sequence). Trimming left V 3 bases short and J 2 bases short, with 19 bases between. CDR3 coding DNA: TGTGCCAGCAGCTTCTTCGAAGCAGGGGAAGAAAACACTGAAGCTTTCTTT. This gives the protein CASSFFEAGEENTEAFF.

Here the CDR3 reads CASSLVGRGGNNEQFF. The CDR3 DNA sequence: TGCGCCAGCAGCTTGGTAGGTAGGGGGGGAAACAATGAGCAGTTCTTC. The chain employs TRBV5-1 and TRBJ2-1; D may be TRBD2 (7 bases). Germline lookup yields CDR1 SGHRS and CDR2 YFSETQ. The CDR3 runs to 16 residues. V was clipped by 0 bases and J by 5 bases, with 15 bases between them.

V is TRBV5-6 and J is TRBJ2-3; D is unclear. The CDR3 contains 13 residues. Trimming removed 4 bases from V and 5 bases from J, with 11 bases in between. CDR1 and CDR2 from the germline V gene are SGHDT and YYEEEE. This CDR3 is CASSPLSGDTQYF. The CDR3 DNA sequence: TGTGCCAGCAGCCCTCTCTCCGGAGATACGCAGTATTTT. Supplemented by reference TRBV5-6 and TRBJ2-3, the full variable domain reads DAGVTQSPTHLIKTRGQQVTLRCSPKSGHDTVSWYQQALGQGPQFIFQYYEEEERQRGNFPDRFSGHQFPNYSSELNVNALLLGDSALYLCASSPLSGDTQYFGPGTRLTVL.

This clone was seen a single time. The CDR3 sequence: CASSPIQGAGELFF. CDR3 sequence (DNA): TGCGCCAGCAGCCCGATCCAGGGGGCGGGGGAGCTGTTTTTT. The chain joins TRBV5-1 to TRBJ2-2, with TRBD1 identical over 8 bases. Per germline, CDR1 SGHRS and CDR2 YFSETQ. This CDR3 region has 14 residues. After removal of 4 bases from V and 8 bases from J, the junction contained 7 bases not matched to a gene.